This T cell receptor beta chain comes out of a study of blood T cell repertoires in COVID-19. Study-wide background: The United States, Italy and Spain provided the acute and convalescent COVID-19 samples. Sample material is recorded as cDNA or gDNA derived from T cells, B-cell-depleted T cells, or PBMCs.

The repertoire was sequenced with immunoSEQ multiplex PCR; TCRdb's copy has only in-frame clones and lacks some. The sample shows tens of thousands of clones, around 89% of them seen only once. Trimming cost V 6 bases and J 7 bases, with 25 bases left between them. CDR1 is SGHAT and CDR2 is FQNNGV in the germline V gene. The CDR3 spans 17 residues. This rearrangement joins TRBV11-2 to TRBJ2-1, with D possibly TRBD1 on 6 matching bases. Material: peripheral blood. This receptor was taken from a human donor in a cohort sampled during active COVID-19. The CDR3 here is CASRKTPGQGSWNEQFF. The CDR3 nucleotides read TGTGCCAGCAGAAAAACCCCGGGGCAGGGGTCTTGGAATGAGCAGTTCTTC.